This T cell receptor (beta chain) was sequenced during a study of early T cells in non-severe SARS-CoV-2 infection. In its sample, this clonotype was seen many times. Unique molecular identifier tags were affixed to discrete cDNA molecules. One entry per CDR3 protein results from TCRdb running MiXCR on the 5' RACE reads. The data hold about 27,000 distinct CDR3 sequences, with approximately 5% observed a single time. With V trimmed by 5 bases and J by 3 bases, 4 bases remained unmatched. This CDR3 region has 15 residues. Germline V gene data show CDR1 as MNHEY and CDR2 as SVGEGT. V gene TRBV6-2 or TRBV6-3 combines with J gene TRBJ2-3, with 11 bases identical to TRBD2. Sequencing input: whole blood. The sequence derives from an adult who was a healthcare worker with PCR-confirmed SARS-CoV-2 infection or an uninfected control (not recorded which). CDR3 in amino acids: CASSTRLAGTDTQYF. The CDR3 nucleotides are TGTGCCAGCAGTACCCGACTAGCGGGGACAGATACGCAGTATTTT.